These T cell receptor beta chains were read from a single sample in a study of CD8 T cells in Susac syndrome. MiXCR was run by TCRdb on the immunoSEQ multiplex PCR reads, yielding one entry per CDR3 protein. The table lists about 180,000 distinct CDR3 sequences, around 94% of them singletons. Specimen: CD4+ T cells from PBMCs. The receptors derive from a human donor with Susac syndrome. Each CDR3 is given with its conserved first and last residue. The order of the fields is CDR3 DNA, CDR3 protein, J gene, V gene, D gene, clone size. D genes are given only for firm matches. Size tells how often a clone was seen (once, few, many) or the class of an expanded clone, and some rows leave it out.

DNA: TGCAGCGTTGAAGTCCACAGGGTCATGAACACTGAAGCTTTCTTT
CDR3: CSVEVHRVMNTEAFF
J: TRBJ1-1
V: TRBV29-1
D: NA
size: NA

DNA: TGTGCCAGCTTCAGGGGTGAAGAGACCCAGTACTTC
CDR3: CASFRGEETQYF
J: TRBJ2-5
V: TRBV18
D: NA
size: NA

DNA: TGTGCCAGCTCACCGACAGGGGTGAACACTGAAGCTTTCTTT
CDR3: CASSPTGVNTEAFF
J: TRBJ1-1
V: TRBV18
D: TRBD1
size: NA

DNA: TGTGCCAGCAGCCCGATGCAAGAGACCCAGTACTTC
CDR3: CASSPMQETQYF
J: TRBJ2-5
V: TRBV3-1
D: NA
size: NA

DNA: TGTGCCACCAGTGCGGGTACGCCCTACAATGAGCAGTTCTTC
CDR3: CATSAGTPYNEQFF
J: TRBJ2-1
V: TRBV24-1
D: NA
size: NA

DNA: TGTGCCAGCAGCGTAGGGTCAGGGATTTTTGCTGAAGCTTTCTTT
CDR3: CASSVGSGIFAEAFF
J: TRBJ1-1
V: TRBV9
D: NA
size: NA

DNA: TGTGCCAGCAGCTTAACAGGATATGGAAACACCATATATTTT
CDR3: CASSLTGYGNTIYF
J: TRBJ1-3
V: TRBV7-3
D: NA
size: NA

DNA: TGCAGTGCTAGAGGCGTACTAGCGGGGTTAACAGATACGCAGTATTTT
CDR3: CSARGVLAGLTDTQYF
J: TRBJ2-3
V: TRBV20-1
D: TRBD2
size: NA

DNA: TGCAGCGTTGAAAAGGGGACAGGCCACGTTGAAGCTTTCTTT
CDR3: CSVEKGTGHVEAFF
J: TRBJ1-1
V: TRBV29-1
D: TRBD1
size: NA

DNA: TGTGCCTGGAGTGGGGGACTTACTGAAGCTTTCTTT
CDR3: CAWSGGLTEAFF
J: TRBJ1-1
V: TRBV30
D: NA
size: NA

DNA: TGTGCCAGCAGCTTAGCGTGGTCAGGGAACTATGGCTACACCTTC
CDR3: CASSLAWSGNYGYTF
J: TRBJ1-2
V: TRBV7-2
D: NA
size: NA

DNA: TGCGCCAGCAGCGTCGTGTGGGGGTTGAACACTGAAGCTTTCTTT
CDR3: CASSVVWGLNTEAFF
J: TRBJ1-1
V: TRBV5-1
D: NA
size: NA

DNA: TGCGCCAGCACCTTCCTGGGAGGGGCTGACTACACCTTC
CDR3: CASTFLGGADYTF
J: TRBJ1-2
V: TRBV5-1
D: NA
size: NA

DNA: TGTGCCAGCAGCTCGGGGCTATCCGCCTACGAGCAGTACTTC
CDR3: CASSSGLSAYEQYF
J: TRBJ2-7
V: TRBV9
D: NA
size: NA

DNA: TGCAGTGCTGGGTCCGGGACAGGGTTTAATCAGCCCCAGCATTTT
CDR3: CSAGSGTGFNQPQHF
J: TRBJ1-5
V: TRBV20-1
D: TRBD1
size: NA

DNA: TGTGCCAGCACCCTAGCGGGAGCGAGGTACAATGAGCAGTTCTTC
CDR3: CASTLAGARYNEQFF
J: TRBJ2-1
V: TRBV27
D: TRBD2
size: NA

DNA: TGTGCCAGCTCACCCCCGACAGGGACTCGTGAAAAACTGTTTTTT
CDR3: CASSPPTGTREKLFF
J: TRBJ1-4
V: TRBV18
D: TRBD1
size: NA

DNA: TGCAGTGCCGGGACAGGCACAGATACGCAGTATTTT
CDR3: CSAGTGTDTQYF
J: TRBJ2-3
V: TRBV20-1
D: TRBD1
size: NA

DNA: TGCAGCGTTGAGAGTCAGTTTGACGGCTACACCTTC
CDR3: CSVESQFDGYTF
J: TRBJ1-2
V: TRBV29-1
D: NA
size: NA

DNA: TGTGCCTGGCGAAAGGTGCTACCTAACTATGGCTACACCTTC
CDR3: CAWRKVLPNYGYTF
J: TRBJ1-2
V: TRBV30
D: NA
size: NA

DNA: TGCAGTGCTGTGGACAGGGGCGAGCAGTACTTC
CDR3: CSAVDRGEQYF
J: TRBJ2-7
V: TRBV20-1
D: TRBD1
size: NA

DNA: TGCAGTGCTAGGGGGCAGGGCAATCAGCCCCAGCATTTT
CDR3: CSARGQGNQPQHF
J: TRBJ1-5
V: TRBV20-1
D: NA
size: few

DNA: TGTGCCAGCAGTTTCAACAGGGAGGCCTATGGCTACACCTTC
CDR3: CASSFNREAYGYTF
J: TRBJ1-2
V: TRBV28
D: NA
size: NA

DNA: TGCAGTGCTTCGCAATTGGGGGAGACCCAGTACTTC
CDR3: CSASQLGETQYF
J: TRBJ2-5
V: TRBV20-1
D: NA
size: NA

DNA: TGTGCCAGCAGCTCTCTAGCCGTAGGCCAGACCCAGTACTTC
CDR3: CASSSLAVGQTQYF
J: TRBJ2-5
V: TRBV7-2
D: NA
size: NA

DNA: TGTGCCAGCAGCCAAGAGCGGGGACCTAATGAAAAACTGTTTTTT
CDR3: CASSQERGPNEKLFF
J: TRBJ1-4
V: TRBV14
D: NA
size: NA

DNA: TGTGCCAGCAGCACACTAGCGGGAGATGATGAGCAGTTCTTC
CDR3: CASSTLAGDDEQFF
J: TRBJ2-1
V: TRBV5-6
D: TRBD2
size: NA

DNA: TGTGCCAGCATCTCCTTAGGGACTAGCGGGAGAGGAGAGCAGTTCTTC
CDR3: CASISLGTSGRGEQFF
J: TRBJ2-1
V: TRBV28
D: TRBD2
size: NA

DNA: TGTGCCAGTAGTATCGAGGACGAGCAGTACTTC
CDR3: CASSIEDEQYF
J: TRBJ2-7
V: TRBV19
D: NA
size: NA

DNA: TGTGCCTGGACGCGGGGGCGGGGGGGCACAGATACGCAGTATTTT
CDR3: CAWTRGRGGTDTQYF
J: TRBJ2-3
V: TRBV30
D: TRBD2
size: NA

DNA: TGTGCCAGCAGCTTAGGCAACTACGAGCAGTACTTC
CDR3: CASSLGNYEQYF
J: TRBJ2-7
V: TRBV11-2
D: NA
size: NA

DNA: TGTGCCAGCAGCGGGGAGAGGACGAACTACAATGAGCAGTTCTTC
CDR3: CASSGERTNYNEQFF
J: TRBJ2-1
V: TRBV14
D: NA
size: NA

DNA: TGTGCCAGCAGCTTAGCGCTAACGGGACAGGGTGGCGCGTACTTC
CDR3: CASSLALTGQGGAYF
J: TRBJ2-7
V: TRBV7-9
D: TRBD1
size: NA

DNA: TGTGCCAGCAGCTTAGGGCAACCACTTTACTACGAGCAGTACTTC
CDR3: CASSLGQPLYYEQYF
J: TRBJ2-7
V: TRBV11-1
D: NA
size: NA

DNA: TGTGCCAGCAGTAAGGGGGCGGCCAGAACGAACACCGGGGAGCTGTTTTTT
CDR3: CASSKGAARTNTGELFF
J: TRBJ2-2
V: TRBV6-1
D: TRBD1
size: NA

DNA: TGCAGTGCTGGACCTAGCGGGAGAAACATTCAGTACTTC
CDR3: CSAGPSGRNIQYF
J: TRBJ2-4
V: TRBV20-1
D: TRBD2
size: NA

DNA: TGCAGCGTCTGGACGACACAAGAGACCCAGTACTTC
CDR3: CSVWTTQETQYF
J: TRBJ2-5
V: TRBV29-1
D: NA
size: NA

DNA: TGCAGTGCTAGAGATGAGCGGAGCGGGAGTGGGGATGAGCAGTTCTTC
CDR3: CSARDERSGSGDEQFF
J: TRBJ2-1
V: TRBV20-1
D: TRBD2
size: NA

DNA: TGCGCCAGCAGCCAAGGACAGGGGCCCGAGACCCAGTACTTC
CDR3: CASSQGQGPETQYF
J: TRBJ2-5
V: TRBV4-3
D: TRBD1
size: NA

DNA: TGCAGTGCTGTTGGAGCGGGGACAGATACGCAGTATTTT
CDR3: CSAVGAGTDTQYF
J: TRBJ2-3
V: TRBV20-1
D: TRBD2
size: NA

DNA: TGTGCCAGCAGCTGGGACAGGGCCTACGAGCAGTACTTC
CDR3: CASSWDRAYEQYF
J: TRBJ2-7
V: TRBV11-2
D: TRBD1
size: NA

DNA: TGTGCCACCAGCAGTCGTCTAACCTACGAGCAGTACTTC
CDR3: CATSSRLTYEQYF
J: TRBJ2-7
V: TRBV15
D: NA
size: NA

DNA: TGTGCCAGCAGCGGGAATTTGGCCGGGGAGCTGTTTTTT
CDR3: CASSGNLAGELFF
J: TRBJ2-2
V: TRBV25-1
D: NA
size: once

DNA: TGTGCCAGCAGGGCAGATTCCTCCTATAATTCACCCCTCCACTTT
CDR3: CASRADSSYNSPLHF
J: TRBJ1-6
V: TRBV12-3/TRBV12-4
D: NA
size: NA